This T cell receptor (beta chain) was sequenced for a study of STAT5B mutations in CD4+ large granular lymphocyte leukemia (dated 2022 in TCRdb). For the wider study: Among healthy controls, the CDR3 'QG' motif was associated with a particular HLA allele. Flow cytometry on FACSCanto II or FACSVerse confirmed that purified fractions exceeded 95% purity among lymphocytes. The study compared the TCRbeta repertoires of patients with CD4+ T-cell large granular lymphocyte leukemia against those of healthy blood donors. The full study reports these points: Compared with healthy CD4+ repertoires, CD4-sorted patient repertoires appeared more clonal, and this difference remained even after the putative leukemic clones were removed. The main leukemic clonotypes were found to be private to each patient, although around 25% of the main leukemic clonotypes were detected at low frequency in the non-leukemic repertoires of other patients. The data were not HLA-matched, and the higher clonality in CD4+ T-LGLL than in CD8+ T-LGLL could be due to the relatively small sample size. TRBV06-family usage was enriched among the top patient clones (8/27) compared with healthy controls (2/35).

On this clone itself: What antigen it recognizes has not been identified. Nothing much larger sits one base from this clone, and base qualities are not available.

The immunoSEQ assay at survey resolution was applied to genomic DNA for sequencing of TCRbeta rearrangements. The paper's data handling went like this. A lowest detectable productive clonotype frequency of 2.59 x 10-5 was observed in the TCR sequencing data. Only productive TCRbeta rearrangements, defined as complete and in-frame sequences, were included in the analyses. Simpson clonality, calculated in the immunoSEQ Analyzer version 3.0, was used as the measure of sample clonality. Based on frequency, clones were grouped as very rare, small, medium, large (1-20%) or hyperexpanded (>20%). OLGA 1.2.3 estimated generation probabilities, VDJtools produced V-gene circos plots, VDJdb was queried for specificities, and GLIPH identified CDR3 motifs. TCRdb provides this immuneACCESS table in a form limited to in-frame rearrangements. Some clones are lacking; in checked studies, under half of them reflect an unresolved V gene, and why the rest are absent is not known. V and J calls plus clone size are reproduced from that table; the DNA served to infer D and trimming. This sample gives nearly 35,000 clones in total; about 65% of them show up just once. Together, the top ten hold 1.5% to 2% of the sample.

Healthy controls were roughly 36 blood donors whose buffy coats came from the Finnish Red Cross blood service. All TCR-sequenced material derived from peripheral blood: patient blood samples and healthy donor buffy coats. Ficoll-Hypaque gradient centrifugation was used to isolate peripheral blood mononuclear cells. Magnetic purification was used to isolate CD4+ cells from the buffy coats of the healthy controls. The Gentra Puregene Cell and Tissue kit was used for genomic DNA extraction, and quantification was performed on a Qubit 2.0 fluorometer. CDR1 SGHDN and CDR2 FVKESK were looked up in the germline V gene. Relative to germline, V is 4 bases shorter and J is 2 bases shorter, with 12 bases between their ends. Inclusive of the bounding cysteine and phenylalanine, the CDR3 is 14 residues long. Only the CDR3 part of the read is kept: 42 bases, read in frame from the first base.

The rearrangement joined TRBV14 to TRBJ2-7; the D gene is perhaps TRBD2, on 5 matching bases. The sample was CD4+ T cells from blood buffy coats. This clonotype originated in a human donor in good health. The DNA sequence follows: TGTGCCAGCAGCCGCTCTTCCGGGGCCTACGAGCAGTACTTC. The translation is CASSRSSGAYEQYF.